Below are 14 T cell receptor beta chains sequenced from a single sample in a study of T cells after posttransplantation cyclophosphamide. TCRdb keeps only in-frame clones here, not all; method: immunoSEQ multiplex PCR. The sample includes fewer than 45,000 clones, about 77% seen only once; the top ten take roughly 8.3%. Treatment was busulfan-fludarabine conditioning, a marrow graft, and cyclophosphamide on days +3 and +4. The sequenced sample was CD4+ T cells sorted from blood, obtained 1,700 to 2,000 days after a stem cell transplant with posttransplant cyclophosphamide. These receptors were taken from a female patient between 35 and 55 years old who received an allogeneic stem cell transplant from a related donor, was CMV-positive, and had no GVHD. Some of the T cells might come from the graft donor.

The chain links TRBV19 to TRBJ1-4, with D possibly TRBD1 on 5 matching bases. The V gene lost 3 bases and the J gene lost 2 bases, with 13 bases spanning the gap. In germline, CDR1 is LNHDA, CDR2 SQIVND (reference sequence). The CDR3 loop spans 16 amino acids. The DNA for the CDR3 is TGTGCCAGTAGTATCTCAAGACAGACCACTAATGAAAAACTGTTTTTT. Translation: CASSISRQTTNEKLFF.

The CDR3 is CASSLDGIAGYNEQFF. In DNA, the CDR3 is TGTGCCAGCAGCTTAGATGGGATAGCGGGGTACAATGAGCAGTTCTTC. The chain has TRBV11-3 and TRBJ2-1, with 8 bases aligning to TRBD2. V trimming: 0 bases; J trimming: 4 bases; junction bases outside the gene matches: 5. The CDR3 runs 16 residues. Germline CDR1 reads SGHNT; CDR2 reads YENEEA.

This chain links TRBV11-2 with TRBJ2-3; weak D call: TRBD2 (6 bases). With 0 bases removed from V and 2 bases from J, the gap between germline ends came to 21 bases. CDR3 length equals 19 residues. Germline lookup yields CDR1 SGHAT and CDR2 FQNNGV. CDR3 residues: CASSLDGATGRRATDTQYF. In nucleotides, the CDR3 is TGTGCCAGCAGCTTAGATGGGGCCACGGGGCGGAGGGCCACAGATACGCAGTATTTT.

The chain is built from TRBV2 and TRBJ2-3; D not resolved. CDR3 length: 13 amino acids. CDR1 is SNHLY, CDR2 FYNNEI, per germline. Trimming removed 7 bases from V and 2 bases from J, with 10 bases in between. CDR3 DNA sequence: TGTGCCAGCACCCTAGAGGTCACAGATACGCAGTATTTT. It encodes CASTLEVTDTQYF.

The J gene is TRBJ2-1, the V gene TRBV7-3; 7 bases match TRBD1. CDR1 is SGHTA, CDR2 FQGTGA, per germline. The CDR3 is 16 residues long. J was trimmed by 0 bases and V by 1 base; bases with no gene match: 3. CDR3: CASSLIRGLSYNEQFF. The CDR3 DNA sequence: TGTGCCAGCAGCTTAATAAGGGGGCTCTCCTACAATGAGCAGTTCTTC.

V and J are TRBV4-2 and TRBJ1-5; D ambiguous. Per the germline V gene, CDR1 is LGHNA and CDR2 is YNFKEQ. The CDR3 totals 14 residues. The V end lost 5 bases, the J end lost 5 bases, and 13 bases lay between the germline ends. CDR3 sequence reads: CASSSGGSDQPQHF. The CDR3 coding sequence is TGTGCCAGCAGCAGTGGAGGGTCTGATCAGCCCCAGCATTTT.

V gene TRBV4-2 combines with J gene TRBJ2-3; the D is unclear. This CDR3 contains 15 residues. The V end was cut by 0 bases, the J end by 5 bases, with 12 bases between. The germline gives CDR1 LGHNA, CDR2 YNFKEQ. CDR3 DNA: TGTGCCAGCAGCCAAGATATGTCGAGCGAAGATACGCAGTATTTT. Translated, it gives CASSQDMSSEDTQYF.

The genes are TRBV5-1 and TRBJ1-1; D not resolved. Trimming removed 3 bases from V and 3 bases from J, with 12 bases in between. CDR3 length equals 14 residues. Germline V gene sequence: CDR1 SGHRS, CDR2 YFSETQ. Here the CDR3 reads CASSSRWADTEAFF. The CDR3 nucleotides read TGCGCCAGCAGCTCCCGATGGGCCGACACTGAAGCTTTCTTT.

The rearrangement links TRBV10-1 to TRBJ2-5, with TRBD2 identical over 7 bases. The V gene's germline CDR1 is WNHNN and CDR2 SYGVQD (reference sequence). The V and J ends lost 2 bases and 4 bases, in that order; junction bases with no gene match: 4. The CDR3 covers 14 residues. CDR3 in amino acids: CASSENRGGETQYF. The DNA for the CDR3 is TGCGCCAGCAGTGAGAATCGCGGGGGAGAGACCCAGTACTTC.

With respect to this clone: A junction boundary mismatches the germline segment, possibly from a read error. The rearrangement joins TRBV5-4 to TRBJ2-7; 9 bases agree with TRBD1. The CDR3 length is 12 residues. Looked up from germline, CDR1 is SGHNT and CDR2 is YYREEE (reference sequence). For the CDR3, the DNA is TGTGCCAGCAGTTTGGACAGGGGAGAGCAGTACTTC. It yields the protein CASSLDRGEQYF.

This chain joins TRBV18 and TRBJ1-1; 10 positions match TRBD1. V trimming: 2 bases; J trimming: 2 bases; junction bases outside the gene matches: 5. The CDR3 is 16 residues long. The germline V gene has CDR1 KGHSH and CDR2 LQKENI. The CDR3 nucleotides read TGTGCCAGCTCACCAGGGACAGGGGCCCTCAACACTGAAGCTTTCTTT. Protein product: CASSPGTGALNTEAFF.

This chain joins TRBV2 and TRBJ2-2, with 16 bases that match TRBD2. V trimming: 6 bases; J trimming: 5 bases; junction bases outside the gene matches: 9. Looked up from germline, CDR1 is SNHLY and CDR2 is FYNNEI. CDR3 size: 18 residues. The CDR3 sequence: CASSAGTSGGAGTGELFF. The DNA for the CDR3 is TGTGCCAGCAGCGCCGGGACTAGCGGGGGGGCGGGTACCGGGGAGCTGTTTTTT.

The V gene is TRBV7-9, the J gene TRBJ2-7; TRBD2 matches at 11 bases. V shed 1 base and J 3 bases; nucleotides not matched to a gene: 5. This CDR3 spans 16 amino acids. From germline, CDR1 is SEHNR and CDR2 FQNEAQ (reference sequence). CDR3 residues: CASSLVPSGGLYEQYF. CDR3 DNA: TGTGCCAGCAGCTTAGTGCCTAGCGGGGGGCTCTACGAGCAGTACTTC.

This chain links TRBV12-5 with TRBJ2-6; 7 nucleotides match TRBD1. CDR3 size: 16 residues. The trim removed 6 bases at V and 2 bases at J, leaving 7 bases unmatched. Germline V CDR1 and CDR2: LGHNT, FRNRAP. Written as DNA, the CDR3 is TGTGCTAGTGGCTTACCGCAGGGGGCTGGGGCCAACGTCCTGACTTTC. Translating it yields CASGLPQGAGANVLTF.